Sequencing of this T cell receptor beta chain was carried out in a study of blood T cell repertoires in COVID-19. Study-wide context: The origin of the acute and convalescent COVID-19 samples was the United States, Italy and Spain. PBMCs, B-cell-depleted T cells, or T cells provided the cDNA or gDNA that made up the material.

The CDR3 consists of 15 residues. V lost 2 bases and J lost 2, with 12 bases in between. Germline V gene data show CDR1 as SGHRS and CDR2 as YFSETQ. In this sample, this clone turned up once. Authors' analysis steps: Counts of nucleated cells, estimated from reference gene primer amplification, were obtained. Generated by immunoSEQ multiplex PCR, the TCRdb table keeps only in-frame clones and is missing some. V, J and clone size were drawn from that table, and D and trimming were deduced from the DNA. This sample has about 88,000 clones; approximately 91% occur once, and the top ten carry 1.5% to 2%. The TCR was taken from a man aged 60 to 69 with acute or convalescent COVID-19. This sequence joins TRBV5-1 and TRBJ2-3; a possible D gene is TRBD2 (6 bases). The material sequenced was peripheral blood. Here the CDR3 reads CASSFDGGNTDTQYF. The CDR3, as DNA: TGCGCCAGCAGCTTTGATGGCGGGAACACAGATACGCAGTATTTT.